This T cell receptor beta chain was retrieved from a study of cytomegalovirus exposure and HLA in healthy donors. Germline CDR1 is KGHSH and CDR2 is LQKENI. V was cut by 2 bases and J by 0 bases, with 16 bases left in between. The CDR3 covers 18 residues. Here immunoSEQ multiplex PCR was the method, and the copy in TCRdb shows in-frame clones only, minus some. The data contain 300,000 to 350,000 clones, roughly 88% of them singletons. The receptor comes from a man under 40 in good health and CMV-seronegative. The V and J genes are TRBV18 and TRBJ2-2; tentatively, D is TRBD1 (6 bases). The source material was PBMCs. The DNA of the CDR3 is TGTGCCAGCTCACCAAATTCCCCAGGGGCCACGAACACCGGGGAGCTGTTTTTT. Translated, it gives CASSPNSPGATNTGELFF.